These 17 T cell receptor beta chains were all obtained from the same sample, sequenced in a study of radiotherapy plus CTLA-4 blockade in lung cancer. The table came from immunoSEQ multiplex PCR; TCRdb's copy has only in-frame clones and leaves some out. Seen here are about 39,000 clones, about four fifths observed once, and the top ten hold more than 20%. Sequences were derived from peripheral blood, sampled from a patient treated with radiotherapy plus ipilimumab. All receptors come from a human donor with non-small cell lung cancer that progressed on radiotherapy plus ipilimumab.

This clone has more than one count but fewer than ten. The chain employs TRBV5-1 and TRBJ1-1; 7 bases align to TRBD1. The germline gives CDR1 SGHRS, CDR2 YFSETQ. J gave up 1 base and V 3 bases, and 12 bases lay outside the gene matches. This CDR3 spans 17 amino acids. CDR3 protein: CASSWGGDRVTNTEAFF. CDR3 sequence (DNA): TGCGCCAGCAGCTGGGGTGGAGACAGGGTGACGAACACTGAAGCTTTCTTT.

In its sample, this clone was seen once. This chain uses TRBV7-2 with TRBJ1-3; TRBD1 agrees at 9 bases. Germline lookup yields CDR1 SGHTA and CDR2 FQGNSA. The CDR3 is made up of 17 amino acids. Losses at the gene ends were 1 base for V and 4 bases for J; bases not matched to a gene: 8. The CDR3 sequence: CASSLGGQGGSGNTIYF. The CDR3 DNA sequence: TGTGCCAGCAGCTTAGGGGGACAGGGCGGCTCGGGAAACACCATATATTTT.

V is TRBV2 and J is TRBJ2-3; TRBD1 agrees at 9 bases. The germline V gene has CDR1 SNHLY and CDR2 FYNNEI. Trimming cost V 7 bases and J 3 bases; bases outside gene matches: 5. The CDR3 is made up of 14 amino acids. The CDR3 sequence: CASIQDRGTDTQYF. CDR3 nucleotides: TGTGCCAGCATACAGGACAGGGGAACAGATACGCAGTATTTT.

The V call is TRBV15, the J call TRBJ2-7; no definite D call. There are 15 residues in the CDR3. Trimming took off 2 bases at V and 3 bases at J, with 14 bases between the two ends. Germline V gives CDR1 LNHNV, CDR2 YYDKDF (reference sequence). CDR3 bases: TGTGCCACCAGCAGATATACCGAGAGTGACTACGAGCAGTACTTC. Residues: CATSRYTESDYEQYF.

The CDR3 bases are TGTGCCAGCAGCCAAGGAGGAGGATTCTCCTACAATGAGCAGTTCTTC. Protein sequence: CASSQGGGFSYNEQFF. This chain links TRBV14 with TRBJ2-1; D is possibly TRBD2 (5 bases). The germline V gene has CDR1 SGHDN and CDR2 FVKESK. The CDR3 length is 16 residues. Trimming removed 1 base at V and 0 bases at J, with 10 bases between.

This chain uses TRBV28 with TRBJ1-2, with a weak D call TRBD1 (6 bases). Looked up from germline, CDR1 is MDHEN and CDR2 is SYDVKM. This CDR3 spans 12 amino acids. Trimming took 10 bases from V and 8 from J, leaving 17 bases between them. CDR3 region: CATVGIRGGYTF. The DNA for the CDR3 is TGTGCCACCGTCGGAATCAGGGGCGGCTACACCTTC.

The chain recombines TRBV6-6 with TRBJ1-2; possibly TRBD1 for D (5 bases). The V end was cut by 3 bases, the J end by 6 bases, with 14 bases between. Germline V gives CDR1 MNHNY, CDR2 SVGAGI (reference sequence). There are 14 residues in the CDR3. The CDR3 nucleotides are TGTGCCAGCAGTTATAGGGGCAGGGTAGATGGCTACACCTTC. It codes for CASSYRGRVDGYTF.

The chain combines TRBV6-1 with TRBJ1-5, with 12 bases that match TRBD1. Germline V lookup: CDR1 MNHNS, CDR2 SASEGT. The CDR3 has 16 amino acids. The V segment lost 4 bases and the J segment 6 bases; nucleotides outside the gene matches: 7. The CDR3 region is CASSGKGQGALQPQHF. CDR3 coding DNA: TGTGCCAGCAGTGGTAAGGGACAGGGGGCCCTTCAGCCCCAGCATTTT.

Turning to this clone: Other DNA sequences in the same sample also yield this CDR3. This chain connects TRBV5-4 to TRBJ1-2; possible D gene TRBD1, 5 bases. Germline V gene lookup returns CDR1 SGHNT and CDR2 YYREEE (reference sequence). The CDR3 is made up of 15 amino acids. Trimming took 4 bases from V and 8 from J, leaving 21 bases between them. The CDR3 DNA is TGTGCCAGCAGCCAAAAAGGGCAGGGCGGTTCGGGCTACACCTTC. Residues: CASSQKGQGGSGYTF.

The V gene is TRBV4-1, the J gene TRBJ1-1; 9 bases agree with TRBD1. The CDR3 length is 16 residues. The trim removed 3 bases at V and 3 bases at J, leaving 8 bases unmatched. Germline lookup yields CDR1 MGHRA and CDR2 YSYEKL. CDR3 protein: CASSQGRRDRDTEAFF. CDR3 nucleotide sequence: TGCGCCAGCAGCCAGGGGAGGAGGGACAGGGACACTGAAGCTTTCTTT.

The V call is TRBV5-6, the J call TRBJ2-6, with 15 bases that match TRBD2. Germline loops: CDR1 SGHDT, CDR2 YYEEEE. The ends lost 2 bases at V and 3 bases at J; junction bases unmatched: 3. This CDR3 contains 18 residues. CDR3: CASSFGLAGGLGANVLTF. The CDR3 DNA reads TGTGCCAGCAGCTTTGGACTAGCGGGGGGGCTTGGGGCCAACGTCCTGACTTTC. The complete variable domain, with remaining parts taken from reference TRBV5-6 and TRBJ2-6, reads DAGVTQSPTHLIKTRGQQVTLRCSPKSGHDTVSWYQQALGQGPQFIFQYYEEEERQRGNFPDRFSGHQFPNYSSELNVNALLLGDSALYLCASSFGLAGGLGANVLTFGAGSRLTVL.

The chain employs TRBV4-1 and TRBJ2-3; 11 bases agree with TRBD2. Germline V gene lookup returns CDR1 MGHRA and CDR2 YSYEKL. V shed 0 bases and J 5 bases; nucleotides not matched to a gene: 4. The CDR3 covers 16 residues. The CDR3 reads CASSQDSGGAVDTQYF. The CDR3 DNA sequence: TGCGCCAGCAGCCAAGATAGCGGGGGGGCCGTAGATACGCAGTATTTT.

This chain uses TRBV9 with TRBJ1-6; D may be TRBD1 (5 bases). The CDR3 is made up of 13 amino acids. Trimming stripped 1 base from V and 6 bases from J, with 5 bases between. The germline V gene has CDR1 SGDLS and CDR2 YYNGEE. CDR3 DNA sequence: TGTGCCAGCAGCGTACAGGGTAATTCACCCCTCCACTTT. It specifies CASSVQGNSPLHF.

The V call is TRBV6-1, the J call TRBJ1-5; TRBD1 aligns across 10 bases. Trimming removed 3 bases from V and 1 base from J; junction bases left unmatched: 9. The CDR3 length is 18 residues. Germline V gene sequence: CDR1 MNHNS, CDR2 SASEGT. In nucleotides, the CDR3 is TGTGCCAGCAGTGAGGAGGGACAGGGGAGGGGCAGCAATCAGCCCCAGCATTTT. Its protein is CASSEEGQGRGSNQPQHF.

V is TRBV6-6 and J is TRBJ1-1, with D perhaps TRBD1 (6 bases). Germline V CDR1 and CDR2: MNHNY, SVGAGI (reference sequence). This CDR3 is 13 amino acids long. Trimming cost V 8 bases and J 1 base, with 11 bases left between them. CDR3 amino acids: CASSGQKNTEAFF. The DNA of the CDR3 is TGTGCCAGCTCAGGACAGAAGAACACTGAAGCTTTCTTT.

The V call is TRBV4-1, the J call TRBJ1-1; perhaps TRBD1 as D (5 bases). CDR1 MGHRA and CDR2 YSYEKL come from the germline V gene. Trimming left V 10 bases short and J 8 bases short, with 26 bases between. This CDR3 has 15 residues. CDR3 sequence reads: CATSGGPKMRVEAFF. For the CDR3, the DNA is TGCGCCACCTCGGGGGGTCCTAAAATGAGGGTGGAAGCTTTCTTT.

V usage is TRBV19 and J usage is TRBJ2-5; 8 positions match TRBD2. The J segment lost 5 bases and the V segment lost 11 bases, leaving 13 bases of the junction unmatched. Germline V gene sequence: CDR1 LNHDA, CDR2 SQIVND (reference sequence). The CDR3 runs to 14 residues. The CDR3 coding sequence is TGTGCCGCGGCGGGGACTAGTCATAGGGAGACCCAGTACTTC. Translation gives CAAAGTSHRETQYF.